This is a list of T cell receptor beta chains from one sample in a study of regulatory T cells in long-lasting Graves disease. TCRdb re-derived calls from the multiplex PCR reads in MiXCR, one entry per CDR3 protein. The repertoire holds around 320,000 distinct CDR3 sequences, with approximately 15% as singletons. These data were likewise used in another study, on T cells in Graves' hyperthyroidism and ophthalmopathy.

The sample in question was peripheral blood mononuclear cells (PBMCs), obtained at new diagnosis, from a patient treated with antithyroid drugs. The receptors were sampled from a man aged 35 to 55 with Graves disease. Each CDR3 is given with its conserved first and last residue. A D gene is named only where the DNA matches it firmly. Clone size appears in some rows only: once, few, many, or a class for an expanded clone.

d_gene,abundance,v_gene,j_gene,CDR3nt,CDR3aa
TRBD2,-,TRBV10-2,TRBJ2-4,TGCGCCAGCAGGGGACTAGCGGGGGTCGCCAAAAACATTCAGTACTTC,CASRGLAGVAKNIQYF
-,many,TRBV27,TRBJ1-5,TGTGCCAGCAGTTTCGCCCCCCCGGGACACTTCAATCAGCCCCAGCATTTT,CASSFAPPGHFNQPQHF
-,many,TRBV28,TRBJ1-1,TGTGCCAGCAGCCGTCGGGGCGGGGCGGGGCAAGCTTTCTTT,CASSRRGGAGQAFF
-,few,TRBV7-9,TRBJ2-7,TGTGCCAGCAGCTTATTTAGCCAGAATTCCTACGAGCAGTACTTC,CASSLFSQNSYEQYF
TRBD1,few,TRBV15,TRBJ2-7,TGTGCCACCAGCAGCTCGACAGGGAACGAGCAGTACTTC,CATSSSTGNEQYF
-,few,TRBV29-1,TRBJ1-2,TGCAGCGTTGATACAGGGAGGGTCTCTGGCTACACCTTC,CSVDTGRVSGYTF
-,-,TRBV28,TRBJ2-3,TGTGCCAGCAGTTTGTGGGGGGGGGGCTCCGATACGCAGTATTTT,CASSLWGGGSDTQYF
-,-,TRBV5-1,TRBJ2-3,TGTGCCAGCAGCTCATTGGGGGACACAGATACGCAGTATTTT,CASSSLGDTDTQYF
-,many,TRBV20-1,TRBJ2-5,TGCAGTGCTAGATTCCCCTCTCAAGAGACCCAGTACTTC,CSARFPSQETQYF
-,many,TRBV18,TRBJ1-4,TGTGCCAGCTCACCACCGATGAGAGAAAAACTGTTTTTT,CASSPPMREKLFF
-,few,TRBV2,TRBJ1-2,TGTGCCAGCAGTGGGATAGGGGATCGTGGCTACACCTTC,CASSGIGDRGYTF
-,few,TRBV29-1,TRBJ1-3,TGCAGCGTTGAACTCGGTCACTCTGGAAACACCATATATTTT,CSVELGHSGNTIYF
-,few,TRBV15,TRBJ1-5,TGTGCCACCAGCAGAGGGTCGGGGAGGTATGGCAATCAGCCCCAGCATTTT,CATSRGSGRYGNQPQHF
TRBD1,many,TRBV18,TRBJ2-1,TGTGCCAGCTCACAACCGGGACAGGGGTACAAAAAAGAGCAGTTCTTC,CASSQPGQGYKKEQFF
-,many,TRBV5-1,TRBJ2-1,TGCGCCAGCAGCTTATTCAGCTCCTACAATGAGCAGTTCTTC,CASSLFSSYNEQFF
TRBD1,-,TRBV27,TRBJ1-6,TGTGCCAGCAGTTTACGCGGCCTCCGGGACAGGGACAGCTCCTATAATTCACCCCTCCACTTT,CASSLRGLRDRDSSYNSPLHF
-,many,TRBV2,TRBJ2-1,TGTGCCAGCAAAGTAGGGGGTCTTACCTACAATGAGCAGTTCTTC,CASKVGGLTYNEQFF
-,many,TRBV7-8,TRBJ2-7,TGTGCCAGCAGACCGAGGACAGAACAAGGACGAGGCGAGCAGTACTTC,CASRPRTEQGRGEQYF
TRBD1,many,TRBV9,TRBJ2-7,TGTGCCAGCAGCGCGGGCCGGGACAGCCAGTACGAGCAGTACTTC,CASSAGRDSQYEQYF
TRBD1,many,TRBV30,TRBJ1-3,TGTGCCTGGACCCCGGGACAGCAACTCTCTGGAAACACCACATATTTT,CAWTPGQQLSGNTTYF
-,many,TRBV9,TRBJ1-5,TGTGCCAGCAGCGTAGATGAGGGGAGCGGTCAGCCCCAGCATTTT,CASSVDEGSGQPQHF
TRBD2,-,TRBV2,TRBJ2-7,TGTGCCAGCAGTGAAAAGCGGGGGGGCCAATACGAGCAGTACTTC,CASSEKRGGQYEQYF
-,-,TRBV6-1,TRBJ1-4,TGTGCCAGCGGGGGTAGCGATGAAAAACTGTTTTTT,CASGGSDEKLFF
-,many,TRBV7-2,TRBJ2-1,TGTGCCAGCAGCCCCCTCCCGGGTGGTAGCGGCAATGAGCAGTTCTTC,CASSPLPGGSGNEQFF
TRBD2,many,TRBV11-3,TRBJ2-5,TGTGCCAGCAGCCCGCTCGGTAGCGGGGACCAAGAGACCCAGTACTTC,CASSPLGSGDQETQYF
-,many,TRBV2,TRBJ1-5,TGTGCCAGCGGGGTGGGAGCCCAGCATTTT,CASGVGAQHF
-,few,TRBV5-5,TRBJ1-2,TGTGCCAGCAGCTGGCTGGGACGGAACTATGGCTACACCTTC,CASSWLGRNYGYTF
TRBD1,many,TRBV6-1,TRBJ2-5,TGTGCCAGCAGTCGAACTGGACAGGGGGCAGGAGAGACCCAGTACTTC,CASSRTGQGAGETQYF
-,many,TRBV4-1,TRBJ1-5,TGCGCCAGCAGCCAAGATGAGGCCCGGCCCCAGCATTTT,CASSQDEARPQHF
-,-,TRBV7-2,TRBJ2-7,TGTGCCAGCAGCTTATATGGGCGAGGATTGACCTACGAGCAGTACTTC,CASSLYGRGLTYEQYF
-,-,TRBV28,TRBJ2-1,TGTGCCAGCAGTTTAACGCGGGAAATTGAGCAGTTCTTC,CASSLTREIEQFF
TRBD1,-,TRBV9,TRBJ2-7,TGTGCCAGCAGCGAGGGGGACAGGGCATTGGGCGAGCAGTACTTC,CASSEGDRALGEQYF
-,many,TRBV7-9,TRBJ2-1,TGTGCCAGCAGCTTAGCATACCTATCGATCAATGAGCAGTTCTTC,CASSLAYLSINEQFF
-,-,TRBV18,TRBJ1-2,TGTGCCAGCTCACCAGTTACTGCCGGAGGGCAGGGGTCGTCCATGTTATTC,CASSPVTAGGQGSSMLF
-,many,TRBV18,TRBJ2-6,TGTGCCAGCTCACCACCAAATGGGGCCAACGTCCTGACTTTC,CASSPPNGANVLTF
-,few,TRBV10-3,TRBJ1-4,TGTGCCATCAGTGAAACAGGCGGGAACAATGAAAAACTGTTTTTT,CAISETGGNNEKLFF
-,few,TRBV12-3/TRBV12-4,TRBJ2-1,TGTGCCAGCACCTTCATTGGGGACAATGAGCAGTTCTTC,CASTFIGDNEQFF
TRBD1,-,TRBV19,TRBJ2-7,TGTGCCAGTAGTACCGGGACAGGGAATAACTACGAGCAGTACTTC,CASSTGTGNNYEQYF
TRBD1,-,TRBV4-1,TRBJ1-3,TGCGCCAGCAGCCAAGACGGAGGGACAGGGGGAAACACCATATATTTT,CASSQDGGTGGNTIYF
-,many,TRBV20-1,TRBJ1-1,TGCAGTGCTAGAGTCCTGGGGGTGAACACTGAAGCTTTCTTT,CSARVLGVNTEAFF
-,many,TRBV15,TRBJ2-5,TGTGCCACCAAGCTTTTGAGGGCCTCCGAGACCCAGTACTTC,CATKLLRASETQYF
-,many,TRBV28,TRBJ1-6,TGTGCCAGCATCCCGGGGAGACCCTATAATTCACCCCTCCACTTT,CASIPGRPYNSPLHF
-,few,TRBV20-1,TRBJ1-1,TGCAGTGCTAGAGATCCAGGTCTTGCAAACACTGAAGCTTTCTTT,CSARDPGLANTEAFF
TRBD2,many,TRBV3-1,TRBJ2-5,TGTGCCAGCAGCTCATCGGGGGGTCGAGAGACCCAGTACTTC,CASSSSGGRETQYF
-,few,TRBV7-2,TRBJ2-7,TGTGCCAGCAGCTTGCGAAGGGCTATGGACGAGCAGTACTTC,CASSLRRAMDEQYF
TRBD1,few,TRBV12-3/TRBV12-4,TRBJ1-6,TGTGCCAGCAGTCTCCAGGGGGCTACGGTTTCACCCCTCCACTTT,CASSLQGATVSPLHF
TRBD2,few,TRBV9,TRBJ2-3,TGTGCCAGCAGCGTAGGGGGACTACGCACAGATACGCAGTATTTT,CASSVGGLRTDTQYF
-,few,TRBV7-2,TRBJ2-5,TGTGCCAGCAGGGGGACTTTCTGGGGGGAGACCCAGTACTTC,CASRGTFWGETQYF
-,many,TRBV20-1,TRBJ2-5,TGCAGTGCTAGTGAAGGCGGCCAGACCCAGTACTTC,CSASEGGQTQYF
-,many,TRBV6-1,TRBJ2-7,TGTGCCAGCAGACCTCCAGGGATTCACGAGCAGTACTTC,CASRPPGIHEQYF
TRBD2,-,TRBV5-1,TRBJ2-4,TGCGCCAGCAGCTTGGATGGTAGCGGGGGGCCAAAAAACATTCAGTACTTC,CASSLDGSGGPKNIQYF
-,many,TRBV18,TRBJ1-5,TGTGCCAGCTCACCATTTGGGGGTCAGCCCCAGCATTTT,CASSPFGGQPQHF
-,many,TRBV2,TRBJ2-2,TGTGCCATGAAGGCAGCATTGAACACCGGGGAGCTGTTTTTT,CAMKAALNTGELFF
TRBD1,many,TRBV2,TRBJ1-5,TGTGCCAGCAGTGACCCCGGGACAGGGGGTCAGCCCCAGCATTTT,CASSDPGTGGQPQHF
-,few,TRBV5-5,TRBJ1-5,TGTGCCAGCAGCTTGTATCTGGGAAGCAATCAGCCCCAGCATTTT,CASSLYLGSNQPQHF
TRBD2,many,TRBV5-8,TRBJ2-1,TGTGCCAGCAGCTTGGGGAGCGGGGGGCGTGATGAGCAGTTCTTC,CASSLGSGGRDEQFF